This T cell receptor beta chain is drawn from a study of CD4 T cells in relation to SARS-CoV-2 and coronaviruses. On the study more broadly: PBMCs were cultured with antigen for about eleven days before TCR beta sequencing. Crossreactive spike epitopes shared across donors were mapped to their HLA restriction. Convalescent patients had median age roughly 37 years, range roughly 20 to 80.

Sorted naive or memory CD4+ cells met CEF peptides for over 9 days. This table comes from immunoSEQ multiplex PCR, and its TCRdb copy is limited to in-frame clones, with some not included. The profile shows 35,000 to 50,000 clones, more than 65% of them singletons. CDR3 length: 16 amino acids. Germline V lookup: CDR1 KGHSH, CDR2 LQKENI. With V trimmed by 4 bases and J by 8 bases, 16 bases remained unmatched. For this clone: Its target is unknown.

The sequence was obtained from an adult with COVID-19. The sequenced sample consisted of naive CD4+ T cells from PBMCs, cultured in vitro. Described subset: naive CD4+ T cells isolated by negative enrichment. V gene TRBV18 combines with J gene TRBJ1-2; TRBD1 agrees at 7 bases. For the CDR3, the DNA is TGTGCCAGCTCACAGCCGCCGACAGGGCCTAGCCTCGGCTACACCTTC. It specifies CASSQPPTGPSLGYTF.